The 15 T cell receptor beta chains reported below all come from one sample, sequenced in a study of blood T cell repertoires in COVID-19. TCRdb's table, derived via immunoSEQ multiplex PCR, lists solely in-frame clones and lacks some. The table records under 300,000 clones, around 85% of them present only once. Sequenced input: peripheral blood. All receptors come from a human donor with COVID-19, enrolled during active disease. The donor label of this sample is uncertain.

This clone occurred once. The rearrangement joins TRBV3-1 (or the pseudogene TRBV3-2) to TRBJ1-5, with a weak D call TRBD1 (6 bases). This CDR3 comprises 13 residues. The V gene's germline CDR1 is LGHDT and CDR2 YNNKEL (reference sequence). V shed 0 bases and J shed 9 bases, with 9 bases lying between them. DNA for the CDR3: TGTGCCAGCAGCCAAGAGGGACAATTGCCCCAGCATTTT. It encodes CASSQEGQLPQHF.

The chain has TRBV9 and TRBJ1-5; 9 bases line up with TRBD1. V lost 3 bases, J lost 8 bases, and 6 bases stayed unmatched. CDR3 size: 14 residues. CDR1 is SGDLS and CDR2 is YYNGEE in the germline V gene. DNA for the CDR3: TGTGCCAGCAGCGCACAGGGGGCTGGGGAGCCCCAGCATTTT. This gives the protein CASSAQGAGEPQHF.

CDR3 sequence: CASSVGGTSLHEQYF. CDR3 in DNA: TGTGCCAGCAGCGTAGGCGGGACTAGTCTTCACGAGCAGTACTTC. The gene calls are TRBV9 and TRBJ2-7; 8 bases match TRBD2. The V and J ends lost 0 bases and 5 bases, in that order; junction bases with no gene match: 7. CDR1 and CDR2 from the germline V gene are SGDLS and YYNGEE. CDR3 length equals 15 residues.

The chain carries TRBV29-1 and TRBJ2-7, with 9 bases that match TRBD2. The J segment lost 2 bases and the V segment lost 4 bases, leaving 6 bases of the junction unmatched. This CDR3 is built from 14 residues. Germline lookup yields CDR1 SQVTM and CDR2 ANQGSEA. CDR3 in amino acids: CSVVSSGATYEQYF. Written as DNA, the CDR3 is TGCAGCGTTGTGTCTAGCGGGGCCACCTACGAGCAGTACTTC.

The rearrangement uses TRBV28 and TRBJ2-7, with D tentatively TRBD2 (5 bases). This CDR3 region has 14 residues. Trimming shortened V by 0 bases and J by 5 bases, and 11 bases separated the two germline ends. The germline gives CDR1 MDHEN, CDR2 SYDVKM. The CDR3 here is CASSLWGARDEQYF. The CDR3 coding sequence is TGTGCCAGCAGTTTATGGGGAGCCCGGGACGAGCAGTACTTC.

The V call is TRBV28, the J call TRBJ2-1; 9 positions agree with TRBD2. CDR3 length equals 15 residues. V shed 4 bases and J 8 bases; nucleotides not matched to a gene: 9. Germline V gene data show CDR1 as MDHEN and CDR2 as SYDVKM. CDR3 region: CASSSIAGAEDEQFF. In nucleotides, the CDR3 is TGTGCCAGCAGTTCGATAGCGGGAGCGGAAGATGAGCAGTTCTTC.

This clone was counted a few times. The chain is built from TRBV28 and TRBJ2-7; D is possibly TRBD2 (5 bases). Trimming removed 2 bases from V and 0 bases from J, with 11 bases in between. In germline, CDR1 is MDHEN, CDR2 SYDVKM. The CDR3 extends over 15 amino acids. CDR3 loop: CASSLTDFSSYEQYF. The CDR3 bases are TGTGCCAGCAGTTTAACGGACTTCAGCTCCTACGAGCAGTACTTC.

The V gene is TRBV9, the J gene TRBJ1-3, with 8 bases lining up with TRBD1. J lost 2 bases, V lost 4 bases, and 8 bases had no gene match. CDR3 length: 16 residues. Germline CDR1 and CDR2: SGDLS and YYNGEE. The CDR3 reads CASSPRTGMTGNTIYF. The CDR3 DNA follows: TGTGCCAGCAGCCCCCGGACAGGGATGACTGGAAACACCATATATTTT.

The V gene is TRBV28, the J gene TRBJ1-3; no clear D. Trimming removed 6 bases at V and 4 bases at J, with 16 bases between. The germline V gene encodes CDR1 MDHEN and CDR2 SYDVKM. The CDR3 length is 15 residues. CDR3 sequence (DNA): TGTGCCAGCAGCCCCCCGCCTGGAGGGGGAAACACCATATATTTT. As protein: CASSPPPGGGNTIYF.

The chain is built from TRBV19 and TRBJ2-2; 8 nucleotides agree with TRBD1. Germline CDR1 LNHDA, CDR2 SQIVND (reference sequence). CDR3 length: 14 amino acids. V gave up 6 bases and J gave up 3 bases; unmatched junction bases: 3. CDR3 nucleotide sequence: TGTGCCAGTAGGATACAGGGGGACACCGGGGAGCTGTTTTTT. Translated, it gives CASRIQGDTGELFF.

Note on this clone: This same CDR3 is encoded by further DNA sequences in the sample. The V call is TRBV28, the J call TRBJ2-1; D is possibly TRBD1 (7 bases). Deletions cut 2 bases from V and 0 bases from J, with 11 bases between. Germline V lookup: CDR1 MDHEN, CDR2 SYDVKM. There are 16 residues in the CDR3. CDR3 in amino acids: CASSLQGGSSYNEQFF. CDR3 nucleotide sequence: TGTGCCAGCAGTTTACAGGGGGGAAGCTCCTACAATGAGCAGTTCTTC.

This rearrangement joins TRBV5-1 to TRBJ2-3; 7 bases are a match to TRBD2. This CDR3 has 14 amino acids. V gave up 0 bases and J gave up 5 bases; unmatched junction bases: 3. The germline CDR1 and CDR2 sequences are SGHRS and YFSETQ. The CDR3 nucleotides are TGCGCCAGCAGCTTGGCTGGGGGGGGAGATACGCAGTATTTT. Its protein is CASSLAGGGDTQYF.

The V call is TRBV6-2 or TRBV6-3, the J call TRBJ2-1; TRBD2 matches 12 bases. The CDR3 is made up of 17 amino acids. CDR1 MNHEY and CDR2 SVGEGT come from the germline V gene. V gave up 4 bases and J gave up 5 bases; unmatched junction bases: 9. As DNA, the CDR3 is TGTGCCAGCAGTTCCGCCGGGACTAGCGGGCGAGACAATGAGCAGTTCTTC. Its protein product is CASSSAGTSGRDNEQFF.

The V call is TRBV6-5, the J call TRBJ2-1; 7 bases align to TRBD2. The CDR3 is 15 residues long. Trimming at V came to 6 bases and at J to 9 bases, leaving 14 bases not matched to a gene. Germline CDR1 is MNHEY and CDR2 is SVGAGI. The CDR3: CASSPPSGTFSEQFF. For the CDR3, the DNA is TGTGCCAGCAGCCCGCCGAGCGGGACCTTCAGTGAGCAGTTCTTC.

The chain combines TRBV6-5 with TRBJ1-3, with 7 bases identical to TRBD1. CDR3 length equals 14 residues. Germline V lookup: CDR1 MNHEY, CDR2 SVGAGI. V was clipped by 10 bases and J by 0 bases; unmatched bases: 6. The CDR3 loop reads CATATGNSGNTIYF. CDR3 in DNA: TGTGCCACCGCGACAGGGAACTCTGGAAACACCATATATTTT.